This T cell receptor beta chain derives from a study of T cells in Graves' hyperthyroidism and ophthalmopathy. Across the study: Peripheral blood was secured at the point of initial diagnosis, before any treatment.

Uncontrolled infection, other autoimmune disease, pregnancy or lactation led to exclusion. TCR beta CDR3 region amplification was performed from RNA transcripts. Researchers ran a first-round RT-PCR on the TCR CDR3 using the HTBI primer set. Using its own MiXCR run on the multiplex PCR reads, TCRdb lists one record per CDR3 protein. The sample has approximately 400,000 distinct CDR3 sequences; around a sixth are singletons. J was trimmed by 4 bases and V by 4 bases; bases with no gene match: 15. The CDR3 covers 18 residues. Germline V gives CDR1 MDHEN, CDR2 SYDVKM. There are many counts of this clonotype.

The receptor was isolated from a woman between 18 and 29 years old with Graves' hyperthyroidism. The sample taken for sequencing was blood. V and J are TRBV28 and TRBJ2-7; 11 bases match TRBD2. Here the CDR3 DNA reads TGTGCCAGCAGTTCGCGGGATAGCGGGAGGGGCGTTCCTTACGAGCAGTACTTC. Translating it yields CASSSRDSGRGVPYEQYF. Full variable domain (remainder filled in from reference TRBV28 and TRBJ2-7): DVKVTQSSRYLVKRTGEKVFLECVQDMDHENMFWYRQDPGLGLRLIYFSYDVKMKEKGDIPEGYSVSREKKERFSLILESASTNQTSMYLCASSSRDSGRGVPYEQYFGPGTRLTVT.